The 12 T cell receptor beta chains below all came from one sample that was sequenced in a study of vaccination and CD4 T cells after COVID-19. Sequenced with the Oncomine TCR Beta short-read assay was DNA taken from cultured CD4+ T cells. One entry per CDR3 protein, called by TCRdb with MiXCR from the PCR reads. This table has roughly 16,000 distinct CDR3 sequences, approximately 70% appearing once. Specified treatment: approximately nine-day PBMC culture with coronavirus spike peptide pools or control peptides (ViraFEST assay). These receptors' targets are unknown. Sequencing was carried out using CD4+ T cells from blood, cultured in vitro. These receptors were taken from a human donor who had recovered from COVID-19.

The chain recombines TRBV27 with TRBJ1-3; D is unclear. Trimming took off 4 bases at V and 3 bases at J, with 13 bases between the two ends. CDR1 and CDR2 (germline): MNHEY, SMNVEV (reference sequence). This CDR3 spans 15 amino acids. The CDR3 region is CASSSTRTGGNTIYF. CDR3 sequence (DNA): TGTGCCAGCAGTTCAACCCGGACTGGTGGAAACACCATATATTTT.

This chain links TRBV20-1 with TRBJ1-6, with D unresolved. Trimming took 1 base from V and 6 from J, leaving 1 base between them. The CDR3 is made up of 11 amino acids. Germline V gene sequence: CDR1 DFQATT, CDR2 SNEGSKA (reference sequence). The CDR3 sequence is CSARANSPLHF. The CDR3 coding sequence is TGCAGTGCTAGAGCTAATTCACCCCTCCACTTT.

The chain carries TRBV6-5 and TRBJ1-3; tentative D call: TRBD1 (5 bases). V gave up 2 bases and J gave up 0 bases, with 8 bases separating them. There are 15 residues in the CDR3. Germline loops: CDR1 MNHEY, CDR2 SVGAGI. The CDR3 protein is CASSYDRSSGNTIYF. CDR3 coding DNA: TGTGCCAGCAGTTACGACAGAAGCTCTGGAAACACCATATATTTT.

This clonotype appeared once. This chain uses TRBV21-1 with TRBJ2-1. TRBV21-1 is a pseudogene locus. This CDR3 region has 12 residues. The CDR3 nucleotides are TGTGCCAGCAGCAAAGAACGGACCGAGCAGTTCTTC. Translating gives CASSKERTEQFF.

The V gene is TRBV30, the J gene TRBJ2-7; TRBD2 matches 12 bases. This CDR3 has 16 amino acids. CDR1 and CDR2 (germline): GTSNPN, SVGIG (reference sequence). V dropped 1 base and J dropped 2; count of bases not matched to a gene: 6. In DNA, the CDR3 is TGTGCCTGGAGTGCGACAGGACTAGCGGGAACCTACGAGCAGTACTTC. Protein sequence: CAWSATGLAGTYEQYF.

CDR3 DNA sequence: TGCAGCGACTTAATGGCCAGCTACACCTTC. Translating it yields CSDLMASYTF. The chain recombines TRBV29-1 with TRBJ1-2; D not resolved. In germline, CDR1 is SQVTM, CDR2 ANQGSEA. The CDR3 runs to 10 residues. V was trimmed by 7 bases and J by 9 bases, leaving 12 bases between them.

The CDR3 region has the DNA TGTGCCAGCAGCCAAACAGGGTTGACTGAAGCTTTCTTT. This codes for CASSQTGLTEAFF. The rearrangement uses TRBV2 and TRBJ1-1; possibly TRBD1 for D (6 bases). Germline V gene lookup returns CDR1 SNHLY and CDR2 FYNNEI. V shed 6 bases and J shed 5 bases, with 13 bases lying between them. The CDR3 totals 13 residues.

This chain joins TRBV6-5 and TRBJ1-5; D is undetermined. From germline, CDR1 is MNHEY and CDR2 SVGAGI. The CDR3 sequence is 13 residues long. V lost 0 bases, J lost 6 bases, and 6 bases lay in between. CDR3 bases: TGTGCCAGCAGTTACTCGGGGAGTCAGCCCCAGCATTTT. Residues: CASSYSGSQPQHF.

The V and J genes are TRBV6-5 and TRBJ2-5; tentative D call: TRBD1 (6 bases). Per the germline V gene, CDR1 is MNHEY and CDR2 is SVGAGI. CDR3 length: 14 amino acids. V was cut by 2 bases and J by 5 bases, with 12 bases left in between. CDR3 coding DNA: TGTGCCAGCAGTTACCCAGGGGAATTGGAGACCCAGTACTTC. Amino acids: CASSYPGELETQYF.

The rearrangement uses TRBV6-1 and TRBJ1-5; D ambiguous. Looked up from germline, CDR1 is MNHNS and CDR2 is SASEGT. V was shortened by 1 base and J by 3 bases, with 10 bases between the two germline ends. This CDR3 contains 15 residues. CDR3 nucleotide sequence: TGTGCCAGCAGTGAAGGTAGAAGGGTCAATCAGCCCCAGCATTTT. Its translation: CASSEGRRVNQPQHF.

The chain employs TRBV28 and TRBJ1-2; D unclear. Germline V gives CDR1 MDHEN, CDR2 SYDVKM. The CDR3 has 12 amino acids. Trimming left V 2 bases short and J 4 bases short, with 5 bases between. CDR3 DNA: TGTGCCAGCAGTTTAACATCCTATGGCTACACCTTC. Protein sequence: CASSLTSYGYTF.

The chain combines TRBV7-2 with TRBJ2-1, with 8 bases identical to TRBD2. Per germline, CDR1 SGHTA and CDR2 FQGNSA. With 3 bases clipped from V and 7 bases from J, the junction kept 8 bases outside the gene matches. This CDR3 is 15 amino acids long. CDR3 DNA sequence: TGTGCCAGCAGCTTGGTAACTAGCGGAACGAATGAGCAGTTCTTC. This translates into CASSLVTSGTNEQFF.